Listed below are T cell receptor beta chains from one sample, sequenced in a study of blood T cell repertoires in COVID-19. Sequencing was performed with immunoSEQ multiplex PCR; in TCRdb, only in-frame clones are kept and a portion is missing. The table includes a few hundred thousand clones, less than 90% detected once. Source material: peripheral blood. These receptors were collected from a woman older than 75 with active or convalescent COVID-19. CDR3s include the opening cysteine and the closing phenylalanine or tryptophan. Each record gives: clone size, J gene, V gene, D gene, CDR3 DNA, CDR3 protein. A D gene is named only where the DNA matches it firmly. A clone size is listed for some rows: how often the clone was seen (once, few, many), or a class if it is expanded.

NA,TRBJ2-3,TRBV5-1,NA,TGCGCCAGCAGCTTGGAAGGGGGTCGAAGCACAGATACGCAGTATTTT,CASSLEGGRSTDTQYF
few,TRBJ2-1,TRBV18,NA,TGTGCCAGCACACCGTTAGGACCAGGGAACTACAATGAGCAGTTCTTC,CASTPLGPGNYNEQFF
NA,TRBJ2-7,TRBV7-3,TRBD2,TGTGCCAGCAGCCAAAATAGCGGGGGCGCCTACGAGCAGTACTTC,CASSQNSGGAYEQYF
NA,TRBJ2-1,TRBV5-1,TRBD2,TGCGCCAGCAGCTTGGAAGGGGCGGGAGACAATGAGCAGTTCTTC,CASSLEGAGDNEQFF
NA,TRBJ2-4,TRBV27,TRBD2,TGTGCCAGCAGTTTAGGCAGCGGGGCTAGCGGGAGGCCCCCCGAGCACTTC,CASSLGSGASGRPPEHF
NA,TRBJ2-7,TRBV2,NA,TGTGCCAGCAGTGCTGCGGGACTTTCCTACGAGCAGTACTTC,CASSAAGLSYEQYF
few,TRBJ1-2,TRBV9,NA,TGTGCCAGCAGCACCCCCTCGACACTTTCTTACACCTTC,CASSTPSTLSYTF
NA,TRBJ1-6,TRBV11-2,NA,TGTGCCAGCAGCTTAAACAGGGTGGGGAATTCACCCCTCCACTTT,CASSLNRVGNSPLHF
NA,TRBJ1-5,TRBV2,NA,TGTGCCAGCAGTGAAAGCCTTCTTCGCCCCCAGCATTTT,CASSESLLRPQHF
NA,TRBJ2-5,TRBV5-6,TRBD2,TGTGCCAGCAGCTTGGGACTAGCGTTGGGGGAGACCCAGTACTTC,CASSLGLALGETQYF
few,TRBJ2-7,TRBV5-4,TRBD2,TGTGCCAGCAGCTTGGTGCGAGGCGGGAGTCCTTCCTACGAGCAGTACTTC,CASSLVRGGSPSYEQYF
once,TRBJ1-3,TRBV10-3,NA,TGTGCCATCAGTGAGTCGAGTTCCGGAAACACCATATATTTT,CAISESSSGNTIYF
once,TRBJ1-5,TRBV12-3/TRBV12-4,NA,TGTGCCAGCAGTTTAGAACAGGGACAGCCCCAGCATTTT,CASSLEQGQPQHF
NA,TRBJ2-5,TRBV5-4,NA,TGTGCCAGCAGCTTGGCCATAGGACAGAGCAAAGAGACCCAGTACTTC,CASSLAIGQSKETQYF
NA,TRBJ1-6,TRBV9,NA,TGTGCCAGCAACGAGGGAGTTACTTCACCCCTCCACTTT,CASNEGVTSPLHF
few,TRBJ1-5,TRBV4-3,NA,TGCGCCAGCAGCCAAGACTACAGGGTTGAGCAGCCCCAGCATTTT,CASSQDYRVEQPQHF
NA,TRBJ1-2,TRBV28,NA,TGTGCCAGCAGTTTCCGGGGATTAGACTATGGCTACACCTTC,CASSFRGLDYGYTF
NA,TRBJ1-3,TRBV7-9,NA,TGTGCCAGCAGCTTAGCATCGGGGGGAAACACCATATATTTT,CASSLASGGNTIYF
NA,TRBJ2-5,TRBV5-6,TRBD2,TGTGCCAGCAGCTTGGAGCCCGTCGCGGGGGGGGAGACCCAGTACTTC,CASSLEPVAGGETQYF
NA,TRBJ2-1,TRBV11-1,NA,TGTGCCAGCAGCTTGGCGGGATACAATGAGCAGTTCTTC,CASSLAGYNEQFF
NA,TRBJ2-1,TRBV5-1,TRBD1,TGCGCCAGCAGCTATACGACAGGGGCTAGTGAGCAGTTCTTC,CASSYTTGASEQFF
NA,TRBJ2-7,TRBV3-1/TRBV3-2,NA,TGTGCCAGCAGCCAATTATCACGTCGGGCGGGACCTACCTACGAGCAGTACTTC,CASSQLSRRAGPTYEQYF
NA,TRBJ2-4,TRBV5-1,TRBD1,TGCGCCAGACCCGGACAGGCAAAGAAAAACATTCAGTACTTC,CARPGQAKKNIQYF
NA,TRBJ1-1,TRBV5-1,TRBD1,TGCGCCAGCAGCTTGGAAGGACAGGGTTTGAAGACTGAAGCTTTCTTT,CASSLEGQGLKTEAFF
NA,TRBJ2-5,TRBV9,TRBD2,TGTGCCAGCAGCGTAGCGGGGGGGAAAGAGACCCAGTACTTC,CASSVAGGKETQYF
NA,TRBJ1-4,TRBV19,NA,TGTGCCAGTAGTCTAATGATGGAGGAAAAACTGTTTTTT,CASSLMMEEKLFF
NA,TRBJ1-5,TRBV3-1/TRBV3-2,NA,TGTGCCAGCAGCCTGGGACACAGCAATCAGCCCCAGCATTTT,CASSLGHSNQPQHF
NA,TRBJ1-2,TRBV19,NA,TGTGCCAGTAGTCCTGGGAGCAAGGCTAACTATGGCTACACCTTC,CASSPGSKANYGYTF
NA,TRBJ2-7,TRBV11-3,TRBD1,TGTGCCAGCAGCTTCGACCGGGACAGGCCGTACGAGCAGTACTTC,CASSFDRDRPYEQYF
NA,TRBJ1-1,TRBV6-2/TRBV6-3,NA,TGTGCCAGCAGTTACTCGGAGGGAGACAAAGCTTTCTTT,CASSYSEGDKAFF
NA,TRBJ2-6,TRBV2,NA,TGTGCCAGCAGGCAGGGGTCTGGGGCCAACGTCCTGACTTTC,CASRQGSGANVLTF
NA,TRBJ2-5,TRBV11-3,NA,TGTGCCAGCAGCTTAGGCGGCCGGGGTGAAGAGACCCAGTACTTC,CASSLGGRGEETQYF
NA,TRBJ2-3,TRBV6-2/TRBV6-3,TRBD2,TGTGCCAGCAGCGCTAGCGGGGGCCGGGCGAAAGGGGAGTATTTT,CASSASGGRAKGEYF
NA,TRBJ1-1,TRBV9,TRBD1,TGTGCCAGCAGCGTTTTACCGGGACAGGGAGACCCTGAAGCTTTCTTT,CASSVLPGQGDPEAFF
NA,TRBJ2-5,TRBV15,NA,TGTGCCACCAGCAGAGATACCTCCAGGGGCGAAGAGACCCAGTACTTC,CATSRDTSRGEETQYF
NA,TRBJ1-2,TRBV24-1,NA,TGTGCCACCAGTGACCTCAGGGGTACGGACTATGGCTACACCTTC,CATSDLRGTDYGYTF
NA,TRBJ1-1,TRBV2,TRBD1,TGTGCCAGCAGCGAAGACAGGGTGAACACTGAAGCTTTCTTT,CASSEDRVNTEAFF
once,TRBJ1-3,TRBV6-5,TRBD1,TGTGCCAGCAGAACCACAGGGGATGGAAACACCATATATTTT,CASRTTGDGNTIYF
few,TRBJ1-6,TRBV3-1/TRBV3-2,NA,TGTGCCAGCAGCCAAGGATTCGGAGAGAGTTCACCCCTCCACTTT,CASSQGFGESSPLHF
NA,TRBJ2-7,TRBV27,TRBD2,TGTGCCAGCAGAAGGACTAGAGTGAGCTCCTACGAGCAGTACTTC,CASRRTRVSSYEQYF
NA,TRBJ1-5,TRBV5-5,TRBD1,TGTGCCAGCAGCCTAACAGGGGGCCCGCTAAGCAATCAGCCCCAGCATTTT,CASSLTGGPLSNQPQHF
NA,TRBJ2-3,TRBV5-6,TRBD2,TGTGCCAGCAGCCCCCCGACTAGCGGGGGGGGTACGCAGTATTTT,CASSPPTSGGGTQYF
NA,TRBJ1-2,TRBV23-1,NA,TGCGCCAGCAGTCAACTGACGGGGGGATATGGCTACACCTTC,CASSQLTGGYGYTF
NA,TRBJ2-1,TRBV10-2,NA,TGCGCCACGACCGGGACCTACAATGAGCAGTTCTTC,CATTGTYNEQFF
NA,TRBJ1-1,TRBV18,NA,TGTGCCAGCTCCCCCCTCGGACAGCCCACTGAAGCTTTCTTT,CASSPLGQPTEAFF